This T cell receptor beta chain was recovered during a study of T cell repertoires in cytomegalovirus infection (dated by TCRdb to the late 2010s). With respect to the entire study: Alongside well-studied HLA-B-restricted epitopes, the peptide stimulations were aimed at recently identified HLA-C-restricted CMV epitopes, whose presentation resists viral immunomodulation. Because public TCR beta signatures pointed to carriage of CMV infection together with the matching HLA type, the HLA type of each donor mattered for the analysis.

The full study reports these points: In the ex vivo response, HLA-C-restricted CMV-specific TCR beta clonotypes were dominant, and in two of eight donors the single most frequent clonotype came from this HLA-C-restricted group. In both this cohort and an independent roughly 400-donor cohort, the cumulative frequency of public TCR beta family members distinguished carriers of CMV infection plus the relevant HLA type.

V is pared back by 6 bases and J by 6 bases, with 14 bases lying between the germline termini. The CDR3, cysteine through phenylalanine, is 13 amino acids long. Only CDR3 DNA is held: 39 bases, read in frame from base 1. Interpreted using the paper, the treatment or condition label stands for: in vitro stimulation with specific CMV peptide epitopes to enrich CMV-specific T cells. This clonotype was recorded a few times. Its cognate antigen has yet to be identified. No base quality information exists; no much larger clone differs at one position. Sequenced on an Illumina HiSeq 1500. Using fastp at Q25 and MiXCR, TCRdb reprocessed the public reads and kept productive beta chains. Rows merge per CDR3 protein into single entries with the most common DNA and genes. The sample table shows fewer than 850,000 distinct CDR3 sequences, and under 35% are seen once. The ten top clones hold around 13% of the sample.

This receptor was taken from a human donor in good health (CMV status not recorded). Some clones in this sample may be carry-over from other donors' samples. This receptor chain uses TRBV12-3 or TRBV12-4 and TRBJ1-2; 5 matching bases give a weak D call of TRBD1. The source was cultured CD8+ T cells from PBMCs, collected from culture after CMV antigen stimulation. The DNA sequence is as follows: TGTGCCAGCAGGGGGGGGTTTTTAGATGGCTACACCTTC. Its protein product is CASRGGFLDGYTF.